This T cell receptor (beta chain) stems from a study of shared clonotypes between healthy human individuals. With 2 bases removed from V and 2 bases from J, the gap between germline ends came to 10 bases. The CDR3 is made up of 15 amino acids. Germline CDR1 is MGHDK and CDR2 is SYGVNS. With respect to this clone: Its antigen is unidentified.

Findings of the study overall: Collection of samples was limited to blood; tissue repertoires likely differ. An anticipated effect of sequencing depth on clonotype sharing among donors was recognized.

This table comes from immunoSEQ multiplex PCR, and its TCRdb copy is limited to in-frame clones, with some not included. The sample includes approximately 2,000,000 clones, over 85% of them seen just once. Naive CD8 populations comprised CD45RO-negative cells positively selected for CCR7, excluding terminally differentiated effector memory CD45RA+ cells. Material: naive CD8+ T cells from PBMCs. The clonotype originates from a man aged 18 to 30 in good health. Some clones in this sample may be carry-over from other donors' samples. The gene calls are TRBV25-1 and TRBJ2-1; D perhaps matches TRBD2 (6 bases). The CDR3 sequence: CASSEGRGAYNEQFF. The DNA for the CDR3 is TGTGCCAGCAGTGAAGGGCGGGGCGCCTACAATGAGCAGTTCTTC. The whole variable domain, remainder taken from reference TRBV25-1 and TRBJ2-1, is EADIYQTPRYLVIGTGKKITLECSQTMGHDKMYWYQQDPGMELHLIHYSYGVNSTEKGDLSSESTVSRIRTEHFPLTLESARPSHTSQYLCASSEGRGAYNEQFFGPGTRLTVL.